These 14 T cell receptor beta chains came from one sample sequenced in a study of blood T cells in healthy people across ages. With a J-beta primer mix and a sample-barcoded 5' primer, a second PCR ran about 7 to 12 cycles. TCRdb recomputed calls from the 5' RACE reads with MiXCR, one row per CDR3 protein. Of some 860,000 distinct CDR3 sequences in the sample, roughly 56% are singletons; the top ten hold under 30%. The sequencing sample was made of blood. Receptors were obtained from a man aged 40-55 years in good health.

This sequence joins TRBV25-1 and TRBJ2-7; D remains unclear. Trimming cost V 4 bases and J 2 bases, with 15 bases left between them. In germline, CDR1 is MGHDK, CDR2 SYGVNS. The CDR3 runs to 15 residues. Written as DNA, the CDR3 is TGTGCCAGCAGTGGAGTAGGCGGAGACCCCTACGAGCAGTACTTC. It translates to CASSGVGGDPYEQYF.

This clonotype was picked up a small number of times. The chain recombines TRBV10-3 with TRBJ2-7; 13 nucleotides agree with TRBD2. This CDR3 has 13 amino acids. Germline V gene sequence: CDR1 ENHRY, CDR2 SYGVKD. J gave up 3 bases and V 10 bases, and 3 bases lay outside the gene matches. CDR3 nucleotide sequence: TGTGCCACAGGACTAGCGGGAGTCTACGAGCAGTACTTC. This translates into CATGLAGVYEQYF.

V usage is TRBV12-3 or TRBV12-4 and J usage is TRBJ2-6; the match to TRBD1 covers 10 bases. CDR3 length: 17 residues. V shed 6 bases and J 2 bases; nucleotides not matched to a gene: 7. The CDR3 is CASRSHGTGAGANVLTF. Written as DNA, the CDR3 is TGTGCCAGCAGATCCCACGGGACAGGGGCTGGGGCCAACGTCCTGACTTTC.

This clonotype came up once. This chain links TRBV28 with TRBJ2-7, with no clear D. The CDR3 is 15 residues long. The germline V and J ends were trimmed by 3 bases and 2 bases, with 14 bases remaining between them. The germline V gene has CDR1 MDHEN and CDR2 SYDVKM. CDR3: CASSFLGSVTYEQYF. DNA of the CDR3: TGTGCCAGCAGTTTCTTGGGCAGCGTTACCTACGAGCAGTACTTC.

The chain joins TRBV2 to TRBJ2-3; 12 positions match TRBD2. The CDR3 runs to 17 residues. The germline V gene encodes CDR1 SNHLY and CDR2 FYNNEI. J was trimmed by 9 bases and V by 4 bases; bases with no gene match: 14. In nucleotides, the CDR3 is TGTGCCAGCAGTGTTCGGACTAGCGGGGATAATAGTGGGACGCAGTATTTT. It is translated as CASSVRTSGDNSGTQYF.

In this sample, this clonotype turned up a few times. The chain combines TRBV20-1 with TRBJ2-7; no clear D gene. The V end was cut by 8 bases, the J end by 0 bases, with 11 bases between. Germline CDR1 reads DFQATT; CDR2 reads SNEGSKA (reference sequence). The CDR3 spans 12 residues. CDR3 sequence reads: CSFSSDSYEQYF. In DNA, the CDR3 is TGCAGTTTCTCCTCAGACTCCTACGAGCAGTACTTC.

This clonotype turned up a few times. In DNA, the CDR3 is TGTGCCAGCAGCACCGTATTCGAGCGGGGGGACTACTCCTACGAGCAGTACTTC. Its protein product is CASSTVFERGDYSYEQYF. The rearrangement joins TRBV7-3 to TRBJ2-7, with 9 bases that match TRBD2. This CDR3 is built from 18 residues. The V gene's germline CDR1 is SGHTA and CDR2 FQGTGA. The trim removed 5 bases at V and 0 bases at J, leaving 14 bases unmatched.

The chain recombines TRBV28 with TRBJ2-3, with D possibly matching TRBD2 (6 bases). Germline-derived CDR1 and CDR2 are MDHEN and SYDVKM. This CDR3 has 16 amino acids. The germline V and J ends were trimmed by 8 bases and 1 base, with 19 bases remaining between them. The CDR3 nucleotides are TGTGCCAGCCACACTCCCGCAGGGACTGGCACAGATACGCAGTATTTT. Protein product: CASHTPAGTGTDTQYF. The full variable domain, its missing parts supplied by reference TRBV28 and TRBJ2-3, is DVKVTQSSRYLVKRTGEKVFLECVQDMDHENMFWYRQDPGLGLRLIYFSYDVKMKEKGDIPEGYSVSREKKERFSLILESASTNQTSMYLCASHTPAGTGTDTQYFGPGTRLTVL.

This clonotype was observed a handful of times. The chain recombines TRBV4-2 with TRBJ2-3; the match to TRBD2 covers 8 bases. CDR1 is LGHNA, CDR2 YNFKEQ, per germline. The CDR3 runs to 17 residues. J was trimmed by 4 bases and V by 2 bases; bases with no gene match: 11. The CDR3 region is CASSQRGRRDYPDTQYF. CDR3 DNA sequence: TGTGCCAGCAGCCAACGCGGGAGGCGAGATTACCCAGATACGCAGTATTTT.

The count of this clonotype is one. The chain combines TRBV6-4 with TRBJ1-6, with 7 bases lining up with TRBD1. The CDR3 runs 14 residues. Per the germline V gene, CDR1 is MRHNA and CDR2 is SNTAGT. V lost 4 bases and J lost 7; bases outside the gene matches: 4. CDR3 sequence reads: CASSGGGSNSPLHF. The CDR3 DNA is TGTGCCAGCAGTGGAGGGGGCTCGAATTCACCCCTCCACTTT.

The chain uses TRBV28 and TRBJ2-3; the match to TRBD1 covers 7 bases. The CDR3 extends over 14 amino acids. The V segment lost 10 bases and the J segment 3 bases; nucleotides outside the gene matches: 10. Germline V CDR1 and CDR2: MDHEN, SYDVKM. The CDR3 DNA is TGTGCCATCCGAACAGGGGCAAGTACAGATACGCAGTATTTT. It is translated as CAIRTGASTDTQYF.

This clonotype showed up just once. The rearrangement links TRBV20-1 to TRBJ2-7; maybe TRBD2 (6 bases). The better agreement between TRBJ2-5 and the DNA end casts doubt on the J call. Germline CDR1 and CDR2: DFQATT and SNEGSKA (reference sequence). The CDR3 extends over 15 amino acids. CDR3: CSARDSGGPPETQYF. The CDR3 DNA sequence: TGCAGTGCTAGAGATTCAGGAGGGCCGCCGGAGACCCAGTACTTC.

The V gene is TRBV6-2 or TRBV6-3, the J gene TRBJ2-7; TRBD1 aligns across 9 bases. The V segment lost 10 bases and the J segment 2 bases; nucleotides outside the gene matches: 3. The length of the CDR3 is 12 residues. The germline gives CDR1 MNHEY, CDR2 SVGEGT. CDR3 protein: CATRTGAYEQYF. The CDR3 DNA is TGTGCCACTCGGACAGGGGCCTACGAGCAGTACTTC.

This clonotype occurred a few times. V usage is TRBV7-9 and J usage is TRBJ2-7; the D gene could be TRBD1 or TRBD2 (7 bases each). The CDR3 totals 12 residues. CDR1 SEHNR and CDR2 FQNEAQ come from the germline V gene (reference sequence). Trimming cost V 7 bases and J 5 bases, with 12 bases left between them. The CDR3 DNA sequence: TGTGCCAGCACCAGGGGGAGGGACGAGCAGTACTTC. Its protein is CASTRGRDEQYF.